A single sample gave rise to the 32 T cell receptor beta chains below, sequenced in a study of T cells in Graves' hyperthyroidism and ophthalmopathy (dated by TCRdb to the late 2010s). Libraries were made using multiplex PCR. Sequencing was performed on an Illumina HiSeq 2000. TCR beta CDR3 regions were amplified from RNA transcripts. The first round of RT-PCR for the TCR CDR3 was performed with the HTBI primer set and the Qiagen OneStep RT-PCR kit. TCRdb applied fastp at Q25 and MiXCR to the public reads, then kept only in-frame beta chains. Rows are unified per CDR3 protein, each entry keeping the most common DNA and genes. Recorded for this sample are approximately 300,000 distinct CDR3 sequences; approximately 19% of them occurred a single time. The ten largest account for 39% of the sample. What was sequenced was blood. The source is a man between 50 and 59 years old with Graves' ophthalmopathy.

This clonotype appeared a few times. The chain joins TRBV28 to TRBJ1-2, with 9 bases aligning to TRBD1. The CDR3 totals 16 residues. Trimming at V came to 2 bases and at J to 4 bases, leaving 8 bases not matched to a gene. CDR1 and CDR2 (germline): MDHEN, SYDVKM. CDR3 sequence reads: CASSLGTGFVVYGYTF. The CDR3 DNA reads TGTGCCAGCAGTTTAGGGACAGGGTTCGTGGTCTATGGCTACACCTTC.

The V and J genes are TRBV2 and TRBJ1-1; maybe TRBD1 (5 bases). The CDR3 covers 15 residues. Germline values: CDR1 SNHLY, CDR2 FYNNEI. V was pared by 4 bases and J by 1 base, with 13 bases between. The CDR3 region has the DNA TGTGCCAGCAGTGTGATTGGGGGGGAGAACACTGAAGCTTTCTTT. Amino acids: CASSVIGGENTEAFF.

The rearrangement links TRBV6-5 to TRBJ2-1, with 9 bases matching TRBD2. Germline CDR1 and CDR2: MNHEY and SVGAGI. The CDR3 spans 14 residues. With V trimmed by 0 bases and J by 14 bases, 8 bases remained unmatched. CDR3 nucleotide sequence: TGTGCCAGCAGTTACTCGTCTAGCGGGATGACGGAGTTCTTC. Its protein product is CASSYSSSGMTEFF.

There are many counts of this clonotype. The chain links TRBV28 to TRBJ1-4, with a weak D call TRBD1 (5 bases). Per germline, CDR1 MDHEN and CDR2 SYDVKM. V was clipped by 2 bases and J by 1 base, with 8 bases between them. The CDR3 spans 15 residues. CDR3 sequence: CASSLRGGTNEKLFF. CDR3 sequence (DNA): TGTGCCAGCAGTTTAAGGGGCGGAACTAATGAAAAACTGTTTTTT.

This clonotype was seen only once. This sequence joins TRBV27 and TRBJ2-3; D is undetermined. The CDR3 loop spans 13 amino acids. Germline V lookup: CDR1 MNHEY, CDR2 SMNVEV (reference sequence). Trimming stripped 5 bases from V and 8 bases from J, with 14 bases between. For the CDR3, the DNA is TGTGCCAGCAGTATAGGTGTTGGAGCTACGCAGTATTTT. It yields the protein CASSIGVGATQYF.

This clonotype occurred many times. The rearrangement links TRBV2 to TRBJ2-5; 7 bases match TRBD2. V dropped 8 bases and J dropped 4; count of bases not matched to a gene: 7. Per germline, CDR1 SNHLY and CDR2 FYNNEI. The CDR3 totals 13 residues. DNA of the CDR3: TGTGCCAGCGGCGGGGGAGGAGGAGAGACCCAGTACTTC. This translates into CASGGGGGETQYF. Full variable domain (remainder filled in from reference TRBV2 and TRBJ2-5): EPEVTQTPSHQVTQMGQEVILRCVPISNHLYFYWYRQILGQKVEFLVSFYNNEISEKSEIFDDQFSVERPDGSNFTLKIRSTKLEDSAMYFCASGGGGGETQYFGPGTRLLVL.

In this sample, this clonotype turned up many times. The V gene is TRBV11-2, the J gene TRBJ2-7; possibly TRBD2 for D (6 bases). CDR3 size: 14 residues. Per germline, CDR1 SGHAT and CDR2 FQNNGV. V shed 7 bases and J shed 6 bases, with 19 bases lying between them. The CDR3 sequence is CASTNPGATAEQYF. The CDR3 DNA reads as TGTGCCAGCACCAATCCGGGAGCCACCGCCGAGCAGTACTTC.

This clonotype was counted many times. The chain recombines TRBV7-9 with TRBJ2-1, with 10 bases fitting TRBD2. V gave up 1 base and J gave up 5 bases; unmatched junction bases: 5. Per germline, CDR1 SEHNR and CDR2 FQNEAQ (reference sequence). CDR3 size: 16 residues. CDR3 bases: TGTGCCAGCAGCTTAGTCCCCGGGACTAGCGACAATGAGCAGTTCTTC. Translated, it gives CASSLVPGTSDNEQFF. Full variable domain (missing parts from reference TRBV7-9 and TRBJ2-1): DTGVSQNPRHKITKRGQNVTFRCDPISEHNRLYWYRQTLGQGPEFLTYFQNEAQLEKSRLLSDRFSAERPKGSFSTLEIQRTEQGDSAMYLCASSLVPGTSDNEQFFGPGTRLTVL.

The gene calls are TRBV10-3 and TRBJ2-5; TRBD1 agrees at 10 bases. The CDR3 contains 14 residues. Germline loops: CDR1 ENHRY, CDR2 SYGVKD. Trimming at V came to 7 bases and at J to 0 bases, leaving 2 bases not matched to a gene. In DNA form, the CDR3 reads TGTGCCATCATGGGACAGGGGAACCAAGAGACCCAGTACTTC. Translated: CAIMGQGNQETQYF.

This clonotype came up many times. The chain recombines TRBV7-9 with TRBJ2-1, with TRBD2 identical over 10 bases. The CDR3 is 18 residues long. V was pared by 1 base and J by 4 bases, with 10 bases of the junction left unmatched. Germline V gives CDR1 SEHNR, CDR2 FQNEAQ (reference sequence). The CDR3 spells CASSLEGVAGGQYNEQFF. DNA of the CDR3: TGTGCCAGCAGCTTAGAGGGAGTAGCGGGAGGTCAATACAATGAGCAGTTCTTC. Full variable domain (rest looked up from reference TRBV7-9 and TRBJ2-1): DTGVSQNPRHKITKRGQNVTFRCDPISEHNRLYWYRQTLGQGPEFLTYFQNEAQLEKSRLLSDRFSAERPKGSFSTLEIQRTEQGDSAMYLCASSLEGVAGGQYNEQFFGPGTRLTVL.

This clonotype was recorded at least ten times. The J gene is TRBJ1-1, the V gene TRBV7-3; tentatively, D is TRBD1 (6 bases). Germline V gives CDR1 SGHTA, CDR2 FQGTGA. With 4 bases removed from V and 7 bases from J, the gap between germline ends came to 13 bases. The CDR3 is 13 residues long. The CDR3 here is CASSSEPQGEAFF. CDR3 DNA sequence: TGTGCCAGCAGCTCTGAACCACAGGGTGAAGCTTTCTTT.

The chain has TRBV7-9 and TRBJ1-1; no clear D gene. The CDR3 has 14 amino acids. Trimming pared 3 bases from V and 5 bases from J, leaving 13 bases between. Germline assignment: CDR1 SEHNR and CDR2 FQNEAQ (reference sequence). DNA for the CDR3: TGTGCCAGCAGCTTTGGGGTGGGTAGAACTGAAGCTTTCTTT. It specifies CASSFGVGRTEAFF.

The chain couples TRBV5-1 to TRBJ2-1, with D uncertain. V lost 0 bases, J lost 8 bases, and 15 bases lay in between. The CDR3 totals 15 residues. Per the germline V gene, CDR1 is SGHRS and CDR2 is YFSETQ. CDR3 sequence reads: CASSLEGLVRDEQFF. CDR3 DNA sequence: TGCGCCAGCAGCTTGGAAGGGCTGGTCCGGGATGAGCAGTTCTTC.

This clonotype appeared many times. This sequence joins TRBV12-3 or TRBV12-4 and TRBJ2-1; 9 bases agree with TRBD2. Trimming cost V 6 bases and J 6 bases; bases outside gene matches: 9. This CDR3 has 15 amino acids. The CDR3 DNA reads TGTGCCAGCAGCCGACTAGCGGTACACCCCAATGAGCAGTTCTTC. Translated, it gives CASSRLAVHPNEQFF.

This clonotype was picked up many times. The chain couples TRBV12-3 or TRBV12-4 to TRBJ2-7, with no clear D. The CDR3 consists of 14 residues. V was trimmed by 8 bases and J by 3 bases, leaving 17 bases between them. The CDR3 reads CASVKDRSHYEQYF. The CDR3 DNA reads TGTGCCAGCGTTAAAGACCGTAGTCACTACGAGCAGTACTTC.

This clonotype was observed a handful of times. V usage is TRBV7-9 and J usage is TRBJ1-1; D perhaps matches TRBD1 (5 bases). The CDR3 runs to 14 residues. Trimming took 5 bases from V and 1 from J, leaving 11 bases between them. CDR1 and CDR2 (germline): SEHNR, FQNEAQ (reference sequence). CDR3: CASSVDSQNTEAFF. The CDR3, as DNA: TGTGCCAGCAGCGTTGACAGTCAGAACACTGAAGCTTTCTTT. Full variable domain (outside the CDR3, taken from reference TRBV7-9 and TRBJ1-1): DTGVSQNPRHKITKRGQNVTFRCDPISEHNRLYWYRQTLGQGPEFLTYFQNEAQLEKSRLLSDRFSAERPKGSFSTLEIQRTEQGDSAMYLCASSVDSQNTEAFFGQGTRLTVV.

The sample holds a few counts of this clonotype. The rearrangement links TRBV5-4 to TRBJ2-5; the match to TRBD1 covers 10 bases. The V gene end was trimmed by 6 bases and the J gene end by 5 bases; junction bases not matched to a gene: 7. From germline, CDR1 is SGHNT and CDR2 YYREEE (reference sequence). The CDR3 is made up of 14 amino acids. The CDR3 region is CASTRQGAPETQYF. DNA for the CDR3: TGTGCCAGCACGAGACAGGGGGCGCCGGAGACCCAGTACTTC.

This clonotype was seen only a few times. The V gene is TRBV19, the J gene TRBJ1-2, with TRBD1 identical over 9 bases. V lost 6 bases, J lost 1 base, and 9 bases stayed unmatched. The CDR3 totals 16 residues. CDR1 is LNHDA and CDR2 is SQIVND in the germline V gene (reference sequence). This CDR3 reads CASRFTGGAGNYGYTF. In nucleotides, the CDR3 is TGTGCCAGTAGGTTCACAGGGGGCGCCGGTAACTATGGCTACACCTTC.

Concerning this clonotype: One end of the junction does not line up with germline, which may come from a read error. V and J are TRBV10-1 and TRBJ2-2; unclear D gene. Germline V gives CDR1 WNHNN, CDR2 SYGVQD (reference sequence). The CDR3 contains 13 residues. The CDR3 DNA reads TGCGCCAGCTGTGAGGACCTGGCCGGGGAGCTGTTTTTT. It is translated as CASCEDLAGELFF.

This clonotype was seen more than once but under ten times. The J gene is TRBJ2-1, the V gene TRBV9; D is perhaps TRBD1 or TRBD2 (5 bases each). CDR3 length: 15 residues. CDR1 is SGDLS, CDR2 YYNGEE, per germline. Trimming cost V 1 base and J 8 bases, with 16 bases left between them. The CDR3 protein is CASSVTRDPRDEQFF. The CDR3 coding sequence is TGTGCCAGCAGCGTAACCCGGGACCCCAGGGATGAGCAGTTCTTC.

Many counts were recorded for this clonotype. Here the CDR3 reads CASSPPWGEYEQYF. In DNA form, the CDR3 reads TGTGCCAGCTCACCACCATGGGGCGAGTACGAGCAGTACTTC. The rearrangement links TRBV18 to TRBJ2-7; TRBD1 is a possible D gene (5 bases). Germline V CDR1 and CDR2: KGHSH, LQKENI. The CDR3 covers 14 residues. The V end was cut by 0 bases, the J end by 4 bases, with 10 bases between.

V is TRBV19 and J is TRBJ2-1; 11 bases are shared with TRBD2. Germline-derived CDR1 and CDR2 are LNHDA and SQIVND (reference sequence). The CDR3 extends over 18 amino acids. V lost 6 bases to trimming and J lost 5 bases; unmatched junction nucleotides: 15. For the CDR3, the DNA is TGTGCCAGTAGGATCGGTAGACGACTAGCGGGACCCCACAATGAGCAGTTCTTC. It specifies CASRIGRRLAGPHNEQFF.

The chain combines TRBV28 with TRBJ1-1; no clear D gene. Germline V gene data show CDR1 as MDHEN and CDR2 as SYDVKM. V lost 2 bases, J lost 5 bases, and 12 bases lay in between. CDR3 size: 14 residues. DNA for the CDR3: TGTGCCAGCAGTTTAGGCCGGTCTAGGACTGAAGCTTTCTTT. Its protein is CASSLGRSRTEAFF.

V is TRBV7-2 and J is TRBJ2-4; D is undetermined. V dropped 7 bases and J dropped 1 base, with 11 bases sitting between them. This CDR3 is built from 14 residues. The germline V gene has CDR1 SGHTA and CDR2 FQGNSA. DNA for the CDR3: TGTGCCAGCAACTGGGATGGGGCCAAAAACATTCAGTACTTC. It codes for CASNWDGAKNIQYF. Full variable domain (missing parts from reference TRBV7-2 and TRBJ2-4): GAGVSQSPSNKVTEKGKDVELRCDPISGHTALYWYRQSLGQGLEFLIYFQGNSAPDKSGLPSDRFSAERTGGSVSTLTIQRTQQEDSAVYLCASNWDGAKNIQYFGAGTRLSVL.

At least ten counts were recorded for this clonotype. V gene TRBV28 combines with J gene TRBJ1-6; D ambiguous. V was shortened by 5 bases and J by 12 bases, with 8 bases between the two germline ends. The CDR3 totals 11 residues. Germline CDR1 reads MDHEN; CDR2 reads SYDVKM. The CDR3 region is CASSPLGPLHF. As DNA, the CDR3 is TGTGCCAGCAGTCCCTTAGGACCCCTCCACTTT.

This clonotype was recorded many times. The chain recombines TRBV20-1 with TRBJ2-5, with a tentative D call TRBD1 (7 bases). The CDR3 consists of 16 residues. Germline V lookup: CDR1 DFQATT, CDR2 SNEGSKA (reference sequence). Trimming took off 1 base at V and 2 bases at J, with 17 bases between the two ends. In DNA form, the CDR3 reads TGCAGTGCTAGAGCTTCGAGACAGGGAGGTCAAGAGACCCAGTACTTC. This encodes CSARASRQGGQETQYF.

The chain couples TRBV27 to TRBJ1-3, with D perhaps matching TRBD1 (5 bases). V was pared by 3 bases and J by 2 bases, with 8 bases between. Germline CDR1 is MNHEY and CDR2 is SMNVEV (reference sequence). The CDR3 runs 14 residues. The CDR3 bases are TGTGCCAGCAGTTTCGGGGCAACTGGAAACACCATATATTTT. Translated: CASSFGATGNTIYF.

This clonotype was seen at least ten times. The chain has TRBV7-8 and TRBJ2-2; possible D gene TRBD2, 5 bases. The CDR3 is 15 residues long. Germline V CDR1 and CDR2: SGHVS, FQNEAQ. V was pared by 5 bases and J by 7 bases, with 17 bases between. CDR3 nucleotides: TGTGCCAGCAGCGCCATCACTAGTGCCCGCGGGGAGCTGTTTTTT. Translated, it gives CASSAITSARGELFF. Full variable domain (rest looked up from reference TRBV7-8 and TRBJ2-2): GAGVSQSPRYKVAKRGQDVALRCDPISGHVSLFWYQQALGQGPEFLTYFQNEAQLDKSGLPSDRFFAERPEGSVSTLKIQRTQQEDSAVYLCASSAITSARGELFFGEGSRLTVL.

This clonotype was counted between two and nine times. The V and J genes are TRBV24-1 and TRBJ2-1; D gene ambiguous. The CDR3 is 14 residues long. Between the trimmed V and J ends, which lost 1 base and 5 bases, there was a span of 8 bases. The germline CDR1 and CDR2 sequences are KGHDR and SFDVKD. CDR3 amino acids: CATSDFGSDNEQFF. The CDR3 coding sequence is TGTGCCACCAGTGATTTCGGCAGCGACAATGAGCAGTTCTTC.

The chain has TRBV2 and TRBJ1-1; D gene unclear. Trimming removed 1 base at V and 4 bases at J, with 10 bases between. This CDR3 is built from 14 residues. Germline assignment: CDR1 SNHLY and CDR2 FYNNEI. CDR3 coding DNA: TGTGCCAGCAGTGAAGATGGGGTGGGCACTGAAGCTTTCTTT. Protein sequence: CASSEDGVGTEAFF.

This clonotype was recorded at least ten times. This rearrangement joins TRBV2 to TRBJ1-1; TRBD1 aligns across 7 bases. Germline CDR1 SNHLY, CDR2 FYNNEI. The CDR3 sequence is 14 residues long. With 6 bases clipped from V and 5 bases from J, the junction kept 9 bases outside the gene matches. The CDR3 here is CASRLTGAVTEAFF. DNA of the CDR3: TGTGCCAGCAGACTTACAGGGGCCGTGACTGAAGCTTTCTTT.

This clonotype was observed at least ten times. This rearrangement joins TRBV3-1 to TRBJ2-1; D unresolved. The CDR3 is made up of 14 amino acids. Trimming left V 3 bases short and J 5 bases short, with 11 bases between. Looked up from germline, CDR1 is LGHDT and CDR2 is YNNKEL (reference sequence). CDR3 loop: CASSHLQFDNEQFF. CDR3 bases: TGTGCCAGCAGCCATTTACAGTTCGACAATGAGCAGTTCTTC.